Listed below are T cell receptor beta chains from one sample, sequenced in a study of neurological immune-mediated disorders. MiXCR, run by TCRdb on the 5' RACE reads, gives a single entry per CDR3 protein. The sample has tens of thousands of distinct CDR3 sequences, approximately 4% seen once; the top ten hold 2.5% to 3%. The source material was PBMCs. The source of these receptors is a man over 45 with multiple sclerosis. Each CDR3 is given with its conserved first and last residue. The order of the fields is D gene, V gene, J gene, clone size, CDR3 DNA, CDR3 protein. A D gene is named only where the DNA matches it firmly. The size entry is marked missing in some rows and otherwise reads once, few, many or a size class.

-	TRBV5-1	TRBJ2-7	many	TGCGCCAGCAGCTTTGGCGGGAACGGAAACGAGCAGTACTTC	CASSFGGNGNEQYF
-	TRBV5-5	TRBJ2-2	many	TGTGCCAGCAGCAGGGATACGACCTCCGGGGAGCTGTTTTTT	CASSRDTTSGELFF
-	TRBV6-2/TRBV6-3	TRBJ1-5	many	TGTGCCAGCAGCGACAGCCGTAATCAGCCCCAGCATTTT	CASSDSRNQPQHF
TRBD2	TRBV3-1	TRBJ2-3	-	TGTGCCAGCAGCCATGAGGGACTAGCGGGGGCCACAGATACGCAGTATTTT	CASSHEGLAGATDTQYF
-	TRBV29-1	TRBJ2-7	-	TGCAGCGTCCAGGGGCACACCTACGAGCAGTACTTC	CSVQGHTYEQYF
TRBD2	TRBV7-6	TRBJ2-1	medium-sized	TGTGCCAGCAGCTTAGTCCCGCGAGGGACTAGCGGGAGGGGGGAGCAGTTCTTC	CASSLVPRGTSGRGEQFF
-	TRBV6-5	TRBJ1-2	many	TGTGCCAGCAGTTATAGTAGGGGCGCGGGTGGCTACACCTTC	CASSYSRGAGGYTF
-	TRBV28	TRBJ2-3	many	TGTGCCAGCAGTTCAGATACGCAGTATTTT	CASSSDTQYF
TRBD2	TRBV5-1	TRBJ2-5	-	TGCGCCAGCAGCGCGGGGACTAGCGGGAGACAAGAGACCCAGTACTTC	CASSAGTSGRQETQYF
-	TRBV20-1	TRBJ2-7	many	TGCAGTGCTCCGAGGAACGTCGTTATCTACGAGCAGTACTTC	CSAPRNVVIYEQYF
TRBD2	TRBV29-1	TRBJ2-3	many	TGCAGCGTTGAGGGTGGCGGGAGGACAGATACGCAGTATTTT	CSVEGGGRTDTQYF
-	TRBV20-1	TRBJ2-7	few	TGCAGTGCTAGACAGGGGTATTCCTACGAGCAGTACTTC	CSARQGYSYEQYF
TRBD2	TRBV29-1	TRBJ2-3	many	TGCAGCTTTCGACTAGCGGGGGGGCAAGCAGATACGCAGTATTTT	CSFRLAGGQADTQYF
TRBD1	TRBV5-1	TRBJ1-1	many	TGCGCCAGCAGCTGGGGACAGGGGGGCGTCACTGAAGCTTTCTTT	CASSWGQGGVTEAFF
TRBD1	TRBV20-1	TRBJ2-7	many	TGCAGTGCTAGGGACCGGGACAGAGGGGTGGTCTACGAGCAGTACTTC	CSARDRDRGVVYEQYF
-	TRBV6-6	TRBJ2-5	many	TGTGCCAGCCGTAGGGAAGAGACCCAGTACTTC	CASRREETQYF
-	TRBV9	TRBJ2-2	many	TGTGCCAGCAGCGTAGGTCAGGTCGGCACCGGGGAGCTGTTTTTT	CASSVGQVGTGELFF
-	TRBV20-1	TRBJ2-5	-	TGCAGTGCTAGTAAACGGAGGCAGTCCGGTGAGACCCAGTACTTC	CSASKRRQSGETQYF
-	TRBV6-5	TRBJ1-5	many	TGTGCCAGCAGACCCCGGGACGCATATCAGCCCCAGCATTTT	CASRPRDAYQPQHF
TRBD1	TRBV30	TRBJ2-3	many	TGTGCCTGGAGCGGACAGGCCACAGATACGCAGTATTTT	CAWSGQATDTQYF
-	TRBV28	TRBJ2-3	-	TGTGCCAGCAGTTTTGGGACTGGGGGCACAGATACGCAGTATTTT	CASSFGTGGTDTQYF
TRBD2	TRBV5-1	TRBJ2-3	many	TGCGCCAGCAGTTTAGGGACTAGCGGGAGTAGCGATACGCAGTATTTT	CASSLGTSGSSDTQYF
-	TRBV19	TRBJ1-5	many	TGTGCCAGTATGGTCCGGAATCAGCCCCAGCATTTT	CASMVRNQPQHF
-	TRBV12-3/TRBV12-4	TRBJ1-1	many	TGTGCCAGCAGTTACACACGGAACACTGAAGCTTTCTTT	CASSYTRNTEAFF
TRBD1	TRBV12-3/TRBV12-4	TRBJ1-4	many	TGTGCCAGCACCAGACCGGGACAGGGATTGCGAAAACTGTTTTTT	CASTRPGQGLRKLFF
-	TRBV5-1	TRBJ2-6	-	TGCGCCAGCAGCATATCTCCTCCTGGGGCCAACGTCCTGACTTTC	CASSISPPGANVLTF
-	TRBV6-6	TRBJ2-7	many	TGTGCCAGCAGTTACTCTTCCCGGAGTAGGTACGAGCAGTACTTC	CASSYSSRSRYEQYF
TRBD1	TRBV20-1	TRBJ1-4	-	TGCAGTGCTCCTGAACAGGGGGCTTTCGGAAAACTGTTTTTT	CSAPEQGAFGKLFF
-	TRBV7-7	TRBJ2-1	few	TGTGCCAGCAGCTTATTAATGTTTCCGGCTAGCGAGCAAACTTTAGTGCAGTTCTTC	CASSLLMFPASEQTLVQFF
-	TRBV27	TRBJ2-2	many	TGTGCCAGCAGTTCAGGGGGGACCGGGGAGCTGTTTTTT	CASSSGGTGELFF
-	TRBV20-1	TRBJ1-1	-	TGCAGTGCTAGATCCAGCGTTATCACTGAAGCTTTCTTT	CSARSSVITEAFF
-	TRBV2	TRBJ1-2	many	TGTGCCAGCAGTGTGGGAGAAGGCTACACCTTC	CASSVGEGYTF
-	TRBV5-6	TRBJ1-5	many	TGTGCCAGCAGCTCGGGGGCCCACAATCAGCCCCAGCATTTT	CASSSGAHNQPQHF
TRBD2	TRBV28	TRBJ2-5	many	TGTGCCAGCAGTACCCCCGGGACTAGCCCTTGGGAGACCCAGTACTTC	CASSTPGTSPWETQYF
TRBD2	TRBV10-3	TRBJ2-4	many	TGTGCCATCAGTGAGTTACCCGGGACTAGCGGGGGGGCGACCAAAAACATTCAGTACTTC	CAISELPGTSGGATKNIQYF
TRBD1	TRBV7-2	TRBJ1-2	many	TGTGCCAGCAGCCCGGACAGGGACTATGGCTACACCTTC	CASSPDRDYGYTF
TRBD2	TRBV20-1	TRBJ2-1	many	TGCAGTACCGGGACTACGCGGTCCAATGAGCAGTTCTTC	CSTGTTRSNEQFF